Presented here are 21 T cell receptor beta chains from one specimen sequenced in a study of T cell responses to AZD1222 COVID-19 vaccine. Generated by immunoSEQ multiplex PCR, the TCRdb table keeps only in-frame clones and is missing some. This sample has about 120,000 clones, with 70% to 90% found just once. The source was peripheral blood, collected on day 0 of AZD1222 vaccination. The receptors originated from an adult in good health.

This clone was seen once. J is TRBJ2-6 and V is TRBV5-6, with D hard to call. V dropped 1 base and J dropped 2 bases, with 4 bases sitting between them. The CDR3 consists of 14 residues. Germline-derived CDR1 and CDR2 are SGHDT and YYEEEE. The CDR3 DNA reads as TGTGCCAGCAGCTTGTTGACTGGGGCCAACGTCCTGACTTTC. As protein: CASSLLTGANVLTF. Combining the CDR3 with reference TRBV5-6 and TRBJ2-6 gives the whole variable domain DAGVTQSPTHLIKTRGQQVTLRCSPKSGHDTVSWYQQALGQGPQFIFQYYEEEERQRGNFPDRFSGHQFPNYSSELNVNALLLGDSALYLCASSLLTGANVLTFGAGSRLTVL.

V gene TRBV28 combines with J gene TRBJ1-2; no firm D call. V lost 1 base to trimming and J lost 2 bases, with 5 bases between them. CDR1 MDHEN and CDR2 SYDVKM come from the germline V gene. The CDR3 extends over 13 amino acids. The CDR3 nucleotides are TGTGCCAGCAGTTTATTAGGGAACTATGGCTACACCTTC. It encodes CASSLLGNYGYTF.

The rearrangement joins TRBV30 to TRBJ1-1; D unclear. CDR1 and CDR2 from the germline V gene are GTSNPN and SVGIG (reference sequence). Trimming shortened V by 7 bases and J by 1 base, and 7 bases separated the two germline ends. This CDR3 is built from 11 residues. The CDR3 region is CASMGNTEAFF. Here the CDR3 DNA reads TGTGCCTCGATGGGGAACACTGAAGCTTTCTTT.

The CDR3 sequence: CSASFLAGVYNEQFF. The CDR3 nucleotides are TGCAGTGCTAGTTTTCTAGCGGGGGTTTACAATGAGCAGTTCTTC. The rearrangement joins TRBV20-1 to TRBJ2-1; 10 bases fit TRBD2. V was clipped by 3 bases and J by 4 bases; unmatched bases: 6. CDR3 length: 15 amino acids. Looked up from germline, CDR1 is DFQATT and CDR2 is SNEGSKA (reference sequence).

There are a few counts of this clone. CDR3 sequence (DNA): TGTGCCAGCAGCCTAATTCCGGGACAGGTTACTGGCGAGCAGTACTTC. This encodes CASSLIPGQVTGEQYF. The chain uses TRBV3-1 (or the pseudogene TRBV3-2) and TRBJ2-7; 8 bases align to TRBD1. The trim removed 4 bases at V and 6 bases at J, leaving 14 bases unmatched. Looked up from germline, CDR1 is LGHDT and CDR2 is YNNKEL (reference sequence). The CDR3 is 16 amino acids.

The sample holds one count of this clone. The J gene is TRBJ1-3, the V gene TRBV5-1; no clear D gene. The CDR3 extends over 14 amino acids. V lost 0 bases to trimming and J lost 3 bases, with 7 bases between them. Germline values: CDR1 SGHRS, CDR2 YFSETQ. The CDR3 region is CASSLAGHGNTIYF. The CDR3 DNA follows: TGCGCCAGCAGCTTGGCCGGGCATGGAAACACCATATATTTT.

The chain links TRBV3-1 (or the pseudogene TRBV3-2) to TRBJ1-2; D uncertain. CDR1 is LGHDT, CDR2 YNNKEL, per germline (reference sequence). CDR3 length: 14 amino acids. V lost 3 bases to trimming and J lost 2 bases, with 10 bases between them. The CDR3 sequence is CASSQSSGNYGYTF. In DNA, the CDR3 is TGTGCCAGCAGCCAGTCCTCAGGAAACTATGGCTACACCTTC.

The chain uses TRBV6-5 and TRBJ1-3; 8 bases fit TRBD1. This CDR3 comprises 12 residues. V was clipped by 6 bases and J by 8 bases; unmatched bases: 3. Per the germline V gene, CDR1 is MNHEY and CDR2 is SVGAGI. Written as DNA, the CDR3 is TGTGCCAGCAGGGCGACAGGGGACACCATATATTTT. It codes for CASRATGDTIYF.

The CDR3 here is CASSPDRAPGNTIYF. In nucleotides, the CDR3 is TGTGCCAGCAGCCCCGACAGGGCGCCAGGAAACACCATATATTTT. V usage is TRBV7-9 and J usage is TRBJ1-3; 7 bases fit TRBD1. The CDR3 is made up of 15 amino acids. After removal of 5 bases from V and 4 bases from J, the junction contained 8 bases not matched to a gene. The germline V gene has CDR1 SEHNR and CDR2 FQNEAQ (reference sequence).

The DNA of the CDR3 is TGCGCCAGAGGGGCCCATGGCTACACCTTC. Translated: CARGAHGYTF. The J gene is TRBJ1-2, the V gene TRBV23-1; TRBD1 is a possible D gene (5 bases). TRBV23-1 is an open reading frame, and its role is uncertain. V was trimmed by 9 bases and J by 6 bases, leaving 8 bases between them. CDR3 length: 10 residues.

This clone appeared a few times. The rearrangement uses TRBV12-3 or TRBV12-4 and TRBJ1-2; the D gene is possibly TRBD1 (6 bases). The CDR3 runs to 12 residues. V gave up 5 bases and J gave up 4 bases, with 8 bases separating them. The chain's CDR3 is CASSRTVYGYTF. CDR3 in DNA: TGTGCCAGCAGTCGGACAGTCTATGGCTACACCTTC.

This clone has just one count. V gene TRBV7-9 combines with J gene TRBJ2-7; a possible D gene is TRBD1 (6 bases). Per the germline V gene, CDR1 is SEHNR and CDR2 is FQNEAQ (reference sequence). V lost 2 bases to trimming and J lost 3 bases, with 11 bases between them. This CDR3 is built from 14 residues. CDR3 in DNA: TGTGCCAGCAGCTTAACAGGGAGAGACTACGAGCAGTACTTC. Translated, it gives CASSLTGRDYEQYF.

The chain recombines TRBV29-1 with TRBJ1-4; 7 bases line up with TRBD1. The CDR3 contains 14 residues. With 6 bases clipped from V and 0 bases from J, the junction kept 4 bases outside the gene matches. Germline V gene sequence: CDR1 SQVTM, CDR2 ANQGSEA. The CDR3 reads CSVADRATNEKLFF. CDR3 DNA: TGCAGCGTCGCCGACAGGGCAACTAATGAAAAACTGTTTTTT.

The chain has TRBV3-1 (or the pseudogene TRBV3-2) and TRBJ2-7; weak D call: TRBD1 (6 bases). Germline values: CDR1 LGHDT, CDR2 YNNKEL (reference sequence). Trimming took 2 bases from V and 4 from J, leaving 6 bases between them. This CDR3 is built from 12 residues. The CDR3, as DNA: TGTGCCAGCAGCCAAACAGGGTACGAGCAGTACTTC. Amino acids: CASSQTGYEQYF.

This chain joins TRBV7-2 and TRBJ2-3; 10 bases line up with TRBD2. Unmatched junction bases numbered 1, after V lost 7 bases and J lost 0 bases. There are 14 residues in the CDR3. Germline V gene sequence: CDR1 SGHTA, CDR2 FQGNSA. CDR3 amino acids: CASKAGGSTDTQYF. The CDR3 region has the DNA TGTGCCAGCAAAGCGGGGGGGAGCACAGATACGCAGTATTTT.

The V gene is TRBV19, the J gene TRBJ1-2; perhaps TRBD1 as D (5 bases). V was pared by 4 bases and J by 5 bases, with 11 bases between. The CDR3 contains 13 residues. Per germline, CDR1 LNHDA and CDR2 SQIVND (reference sequence). CDR3 coding DNA: TGTGCCAGTAGTACTCAGGGAACATATGGCTACACCTTC. Translation: CASSTQGTYGYTF.

This chain links TRBV24-1 with TRBJ1-3; 7 positions agree with TRBD1. Germline assignment: CDR1 KGHDR and CDR2 SFDVKD. V lost 2 bases, J lost 4 bases, and 1 base stayed unmatched. CDR3 length: 14 residues. The CDR3 loop reads CATSDSTGGNTIYF. The CDR3, as DNA: TGTGCCACCAGTGATTCGACAGGGGGAAACACCATATATTTT.

The chain combines TRBV6-5 with TRBJ1-3; D gene unclear. The germline V and J ends were trimmed by 4 bases and 2 bases, with 6 bases remaining between them. The CDR3 extends over 13 amino acids. The germline V gene has CDR1 MNHEY and CDR2 SVGAGI. The CDR3 DNA reads TGTGCCAGCAGTTCCAGTGCTGGAAACACCATATATTTT. Translated, it gives CASSSSAGNTIYF.

This chain joins TRBV9 and TRBJ2-3; TRBD2 agrees at 11 bases. The junction had 13 bases not matched to a gene; V was cut back by 5 bases and J by 2 bases. This CDR3 spans 18 amino acids. CDR1 SGDLS and CDR2 YYNGEE come from the germline V gene. For the CDR3, the DNA is TGTGCCAGCAGGACCGGGACTAGCGGCCACGGATCCACAGATACGCAGTATTTT. Its protein is CASRTGTSGHGSTDTQYF.

V and J are TRBV3-1 (or the pseudogene TRBV3-2) and TRBJ2-7; 10 bases agree with TRBD2. The ends lost 4 bases at V and 2 bases at J; junction bases unmatched: 14. This CDR3 comprises 18 residues. Germline-derived CDR1 and CDR2 are LGHDT and YNNKEL (reference sequence). CDR3 nucleotides: TGTGCCAGCAGCCCGATGTTGTTAAAGCGGGGGGGAACCTACGAGCAGTACTTC. Protein sequence: CASSPMLLKRGGTYEQYF.

This chain uses TRBV7-5 with TRBJ1-1; whether TRBD1, the table's D call, matches the DNA was not checked. TRBV7-5 constitutes a pseudogene. CDR3 length equals 19 residues. The CDR3 DNA follows: TGTGTCAGAAGCTTAGGGGTCTTCCGGGACACATATCGCAACACTGAAGCTTTCTTT. Its translation is CVRSLGVFRDTYRNTEAFF.